These T cell receptor beta chains were read from a single sample in a study of shared clonotypes between healthy human individuals. Libraries were prepared by immunoSEQ multiplex PCR; TCRdb keeps only in-frame clonotypes and omits some of them. The sample includes 400,000 or so clones, approximately 97% seen only once; the top ten take approximately 0.32%. The sequenced sample consisted of memory CD8+ T cells sorted from blood. These TCRs come from a man aged 25-45 years in good health. Both conserved end residues are part of each CDR3. A D gene is named only where the DNA matches it firmly. For some rows the clone size is stated as once, few or many, or as a class when expanded; others skip it.

d_call,clone_size,j_call,v_call,cdr3_aa,cdr3_nt
-,-,TRBJ2-7,TRBV18,CASSLAYEQYF,TGTGCCAGCTCACTCGCCTACGAGCAGTACTTC
-,few,TRBJ1-2,TRBV25-1,CASSDRNYGYTF,TGTGCCAGCAGTGACAGGAACTATGGCTACACCTTC
TRBD2,once,TRBJ2-5,TRBV5-1,CASSAGTSGSGETQYF,TGCGCCAGCAGCGCCGGGACTAGCGGGAGTGGGGAGACCCAGTACTTC
-,few,TRBJ2-1,TRBV4-1,CASSQGGNEQFF,TGCGCCAGCAGCCAAGGGGGCAATGAGCAGTTCTTC
-,-,TRBJ2-3,TRBV5-1,CASSLAVPTDTQYF,TGCGCCAGCAGCTTGGCTGTCCCCACAGATACGCAGTATTTT
-,-,TRBJ1-4,TRBV28,CASSQRLGGGEKLFF,TGTGCCAGCAGTCAACGACTCGGGGGAGGTGAAAAACTGTTTTTT
-,-,TRBJ2-1,TRBV5-5,CASSGWGILTLSYNEQFF,TGTGCCAGCAGCGGGTGGGGTATACTTACCCTTTCCTACAATGAGCAGTTCTTC
-,-,TRBJ1-5,TRBV2,CASSAGVQPQHF,TGTGCCAGCAGTGCAGGGGTTCAGCCCCAGCATTTT
TRBD2,-,TRBJ2-3,TRBV5-1,CASSLRTSGRATDTQYF,TGCGCCAGCAGCTTGAGGACTAGCGGGAGGGCGACGGATACGCAGTATTTT
TRBD2,-,TRBJ2-3,TRBV10-3,CAITLAGNTDTQYF,TGTGCCATCACCCTAGCGGGAAACACAGATACGCAGTATTTT
TRBD1,-,TRBJ1-4,TRBV19,CASNMDRGEEKLFF,TGTGCCAGTAATATGGACAGGGGGGAAGAAAAACTGTTTTTT
-,once,TRBJ1-3,TRBV6-5,CATQTAGNTIYF,TGTGCCACCCAGACAGCTGGAAACACCATATATTTT
-,-,TRBJ1-4,TRBV13,CASSTTQGGSNEKLFF,TGTGCCAGCAGCACCACCCAGGGAGGATCTAATGAAAAACTGTTTTTT
-,once,TRBJ2-1,TRBV5-1,CASSIDGGGQFF,TGCGCCAGCAGCATTGACGGGGGTGGGCAGTTCTTC
-,-,TRBJ2-2,TRBV19,CASSIQAGELFF,TGTGCCAGTAGTATACAGGCCGGGGAGCTGTTTTTT
TRBD1,-,TRBJ1-5,TRBV5-1,CASSYDRGNQPQHF,TGCGCCAGCAGCTACGACAGGGGCAATCAGCCCCAGCATTTT
-,-,TRBJ2-1,TRBV19,CASRGIAWSNEQFF,TGTGCCAGTAGGGGGATAGCGTGGTCCAATGAGCAGTTCTTC
-,-,TRBJ1-1,TRBV19,CASSIILRMNTEAFF,TGTGCCAGTAGTATAATTCTACGGATGAACACTGAAGCTTTCTTT
TRBD1,once,TRBJ1-4,TRBV19,CASSMWRQGRATNEKLFF,TGTGCCAGTAGTATGTGGCGACAGGGGAGGGCAACTAATGAAAAACTGTTTTTT
-,-,TRBJ1-2,TRBV19,CASSAGPNGYTF,TGTGCCAGTAGTGCGGGACCAAATGGCTACACCTTC
-,-,TRBJ2-1,TRBV6-6,CASRSGYNEQFF,TGTGCCAGCAGAAGCGGATACAATGAGCAGTTCTTC
-,-,TRBJ1-4,TRBV13,CASSPDRSLLPNEKLFF,TGTGCCAGCAGCCCTGACAGGAGCCTCTTACCTAATGAAAAACTGTTTTTT
TRBD1,-,TRBJ1-4,TRBV28,CASAGTESEKLFF,TGTGCCAGCGCCGGGACAGAGAGTGAAAAACTGTTTTTT
TRBD1,-,TRBJ1-5,TRBV30,CAWSQRQGDQPQHF,TGTGCCTGGAGTCAACGACAGGGGGATCAGCCCCAGCATTTT
-,-,TRBJ1-3,TRBV7-9,CASSPSGNTIYF,TGTGCCAGCAGCCCCAGTGGAAACACCATATATTTT
-,-,TRBJ2-1,TRBV7-2,CASSGFSTVYNEQFF,TGTGCCAGCAGCGGCTTTTCGACGGTCTACAATGAGCAGTTCTTC
-,-,TRBJ2-7,TRBV30,CAWSVDYEQYF,TGTGCCTGGAGTGTAGACTACGAGCAGTACTTC
TRBD2,-,TRBJ2-1,TRBV7-9,CASSLVSASGSNEQFF,TGTGCCAGCAGCTTAGTCTCGGCTAGCGGGAGCAATGAGCAGTTCTTC
TRBD1,-,TRBJ1-1,TRBV18,CASSPYEQGTEAFF,TGTGCCAGCTCACCCTATGAACAGGGGACTGAAGCTTTCTTT
TRBD2,-,TRBJ2-3,TRBV7-2,CASSLDLALADVSNWYF,TGTGCCAGCAGCTTAGATTTGGCACTAGCGGATGTATCTAATTGGTATTTT
-,-,TRBJ2-3,TRBV18,CASCPGTDTQYF,TGTGCCAGCTGCCCCGGGACAGATACGCAGTATTTT
-,-,TRBJ1-3,TRBV28,CASSWTGGNTIYF,TGTGCCAGCAGTTGGACGGGTGGAAACACCATATATTTT
-,-,TRBJ2-4,TRBV30,CAWRTLAKNIQYF,TGTGCCTGGCGGACACTAGCCAAAAACATTCAGTACTTC
TRBD2,-,TRBJ2-5,TRBV7-9,CASSLARGGSETQYF,TGTGCCAGCAGCTTAGCGCGCGGCGGGAGTGAGACCCAGTACTTC
TRBD1,-,TRBJ1-1,TRBV6-5,CASSRTGTDAFF,TGTGCCAGCAGTCGAACCGGGACAGACGCTTTCTTT
TRBD2,-,TRBJ2-3,TRBV5-4,CASSPARASGRYTQYF,TGTGCCAGCAGCCCGGCAAGGGCTAGCGGGAGGTATACGCAGTATTTT
-,-,TRBJ1-3,TRBV28,CASSLSGVSGNTIYF,TGTGCCAGCAGTTTATCCGGGGTCTCTGGAAACACCATATATTTT
TRBD1,-,TRBJ1-5,TRBV25-1,CASRGQPNQPQHF,TGTGCCAGCAGGGGACAGCCCAATCAGCCCCAGCATTTT
-,-,TRBJ2-1,TRBV7-7,CASSLGSASPYNEQFF,TGTGCTAGCAGCTTAGGGTCGGCTAGCCCCTACAATGAGCAGTTCTTC
TRBD2,-,TRBJ2-1,TRBV5-4,CASRAGGSPYNEQFF,TGTGCCAGCAGGGCGGGAGGGTCTCCCTACAATGAGCAGTTCTTC
-,-,TRBJ1-2,TRBV28,CASSLVHHYGYTF,TGTGCCAGCAGTTTAGTACACCACTATGGCTACACCTTC
-,-,TRBJ2-7,TRBV2,CASSELSYEQYF,TGTGCCAGCAGTGAACTTTCCTACGAGCAGTACTTC
-,-,TRBJ2-7,TRBV28,CASSSFSGNRYEQYF,TGTGCCAGCAGTTCCTTCTCCGGGAATAGGTACGAGCAGTACTTC
TRBD2,-,TRBJ2-7,TRBV7-2,CASSLGLAAYEQYF,TGTGCCAGCAGCTTAGGACTAGCGGCCTACGAGCAGTACTTC
-,once,TRBJ1-2,TRBV7-9,CASSLVNHRVFHGYTF,TGTGCCAGCAGCTTAGTCAACCACAGGGTCTTTCATGGCTACACCTTC
-,-,TRBJ2-6,TRBV10-2,CASSEQGANVLTF,TGCGCCAGCAGTGAACAAGGGGCCAACGTCCTGACTTTC
-,-,TRBJ1-3,TRBV6-1,CASSYGVGNTIYF,TGTGCCAGCTCTTATGGGGTTGGAAACACCATATATTTT
-,-,TRBJ1-1,TRBV6-1,CASSGQVTNTEAFF,TGTGCCAGCAGTGGACAGGTTACGAACACTGAAGCTTTCTTT
TRBD1,-,TRBJ2-3,TRBV2,CASRGQGTDTQYF,TGTGCCAGCAGGGGACAGGGCACAGATACGCAGTATTTT
TRBD2,-,TRBJ2-4,TRBV5-4,CASSWAGGPDIQYF,TGTGCCAGCAGCTGGGCGGGAGGGCCCGACATTCAGTACTTC
-,-,TRBJ1-2,TRBV6-1,CASSERGGYPMYGYTF,TGTGCCAGCAGTGAGAGGGGAGGGTATCCTATGTATGGCTACACCTTC
TRBD1,once,TRBJ2-2,TRBV5-6,CASSLDRGNTGELFF,TGTGCCAGCAGCTTGGACAGGGGAAACACCGGGGAGCTGTTTTTT
TRBD1,-,TRBJ2-1,TRBV7-8,CASSPRDRGGNEQFF,TGTGCCAGCAGCCCACGGGACAGGGGAGGCAATGAGCAGTTCTTC
-,-,TRBJ2-7,TRBV6-5,CASTRTAQSYEQYF,TGTGCCAGCACCCGGACAGCCCAGTCCTACGAGCAGTACTTC
TRBD1,-,TRBJ1-5,TRBV5-8,CASSPRDRDRQPQHF,TGTGCCAGCAGCCCACGTGACAGGGACAGACAGCCCCAGCATTTT
-,-,TRBJ1-4,TRBV21-1,CASSKVNRGNEKLFF,TGTGCCAGCAGCAAAGTTAACAGGGGTAATGAAAAACTGTTTTTT